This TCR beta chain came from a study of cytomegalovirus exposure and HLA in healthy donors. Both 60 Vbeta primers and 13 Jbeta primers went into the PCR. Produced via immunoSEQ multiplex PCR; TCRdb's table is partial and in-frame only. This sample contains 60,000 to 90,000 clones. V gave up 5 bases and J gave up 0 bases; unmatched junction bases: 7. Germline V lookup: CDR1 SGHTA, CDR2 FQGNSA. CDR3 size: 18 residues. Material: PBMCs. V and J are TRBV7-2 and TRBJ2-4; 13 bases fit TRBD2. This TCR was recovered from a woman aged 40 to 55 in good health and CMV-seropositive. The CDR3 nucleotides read TGTGCCAGCAGCCTCGGACTAGCGGGGGCCTCAGCCAAAAACATTCAGTACTTC. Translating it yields CASSLGLAGASAKNIQYF.